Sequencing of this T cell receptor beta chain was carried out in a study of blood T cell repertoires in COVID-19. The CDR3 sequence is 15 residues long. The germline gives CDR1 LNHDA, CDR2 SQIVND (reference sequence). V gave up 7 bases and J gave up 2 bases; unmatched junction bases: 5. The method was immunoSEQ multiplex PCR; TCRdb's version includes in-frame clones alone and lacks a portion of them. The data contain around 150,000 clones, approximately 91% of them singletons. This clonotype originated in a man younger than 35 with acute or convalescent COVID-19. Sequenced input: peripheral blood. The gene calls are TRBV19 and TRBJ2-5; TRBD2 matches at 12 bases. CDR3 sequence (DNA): TGTGCCAGTACCACTAGCGGGGGGACTCAAGAGACCCAGTACTTC. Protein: CASTTSGGTQETQYF.